This T cell receptor beta chain was found in a study of Graves' ophthalmopathy and Graves' hyperthyroidism. This clonotype counts as medium-sized (0.01 to 0.1%). With 3 bases clipped from V and 7 bases from J, the junction kept 7 bases outside the gene matches. This CDR3 comprises 14 residues. Per the germline V gene, CDR1 is KGHDR and CDR2 is SFDVKD. Scientists amplified the TCR beta CDR3 regions from RNA transcripts. An initial RT-PCR round employing HTBI primers preceded a second-round multiplex PCR. TCRdb called the multiplex PCR reads again in MiXCR, with one record for every CDR3 protein. This table has 40,000 or so distinct CDR3 sequences, roughly half appearing once.

The sequence came from an adult man with Graves' ophthalmopathy. The sequencing input was peripheral blood. The rearrangement links TRBV24-1 to TRBJ1-2; 7 nucleotides line up with TRBD1. The DNA for the CDR3 is TGTGCCACCAGTGATCACGACAGGGTAGTTGGCTACACCTTC. Residues: CATSDHDRVVGYTF.